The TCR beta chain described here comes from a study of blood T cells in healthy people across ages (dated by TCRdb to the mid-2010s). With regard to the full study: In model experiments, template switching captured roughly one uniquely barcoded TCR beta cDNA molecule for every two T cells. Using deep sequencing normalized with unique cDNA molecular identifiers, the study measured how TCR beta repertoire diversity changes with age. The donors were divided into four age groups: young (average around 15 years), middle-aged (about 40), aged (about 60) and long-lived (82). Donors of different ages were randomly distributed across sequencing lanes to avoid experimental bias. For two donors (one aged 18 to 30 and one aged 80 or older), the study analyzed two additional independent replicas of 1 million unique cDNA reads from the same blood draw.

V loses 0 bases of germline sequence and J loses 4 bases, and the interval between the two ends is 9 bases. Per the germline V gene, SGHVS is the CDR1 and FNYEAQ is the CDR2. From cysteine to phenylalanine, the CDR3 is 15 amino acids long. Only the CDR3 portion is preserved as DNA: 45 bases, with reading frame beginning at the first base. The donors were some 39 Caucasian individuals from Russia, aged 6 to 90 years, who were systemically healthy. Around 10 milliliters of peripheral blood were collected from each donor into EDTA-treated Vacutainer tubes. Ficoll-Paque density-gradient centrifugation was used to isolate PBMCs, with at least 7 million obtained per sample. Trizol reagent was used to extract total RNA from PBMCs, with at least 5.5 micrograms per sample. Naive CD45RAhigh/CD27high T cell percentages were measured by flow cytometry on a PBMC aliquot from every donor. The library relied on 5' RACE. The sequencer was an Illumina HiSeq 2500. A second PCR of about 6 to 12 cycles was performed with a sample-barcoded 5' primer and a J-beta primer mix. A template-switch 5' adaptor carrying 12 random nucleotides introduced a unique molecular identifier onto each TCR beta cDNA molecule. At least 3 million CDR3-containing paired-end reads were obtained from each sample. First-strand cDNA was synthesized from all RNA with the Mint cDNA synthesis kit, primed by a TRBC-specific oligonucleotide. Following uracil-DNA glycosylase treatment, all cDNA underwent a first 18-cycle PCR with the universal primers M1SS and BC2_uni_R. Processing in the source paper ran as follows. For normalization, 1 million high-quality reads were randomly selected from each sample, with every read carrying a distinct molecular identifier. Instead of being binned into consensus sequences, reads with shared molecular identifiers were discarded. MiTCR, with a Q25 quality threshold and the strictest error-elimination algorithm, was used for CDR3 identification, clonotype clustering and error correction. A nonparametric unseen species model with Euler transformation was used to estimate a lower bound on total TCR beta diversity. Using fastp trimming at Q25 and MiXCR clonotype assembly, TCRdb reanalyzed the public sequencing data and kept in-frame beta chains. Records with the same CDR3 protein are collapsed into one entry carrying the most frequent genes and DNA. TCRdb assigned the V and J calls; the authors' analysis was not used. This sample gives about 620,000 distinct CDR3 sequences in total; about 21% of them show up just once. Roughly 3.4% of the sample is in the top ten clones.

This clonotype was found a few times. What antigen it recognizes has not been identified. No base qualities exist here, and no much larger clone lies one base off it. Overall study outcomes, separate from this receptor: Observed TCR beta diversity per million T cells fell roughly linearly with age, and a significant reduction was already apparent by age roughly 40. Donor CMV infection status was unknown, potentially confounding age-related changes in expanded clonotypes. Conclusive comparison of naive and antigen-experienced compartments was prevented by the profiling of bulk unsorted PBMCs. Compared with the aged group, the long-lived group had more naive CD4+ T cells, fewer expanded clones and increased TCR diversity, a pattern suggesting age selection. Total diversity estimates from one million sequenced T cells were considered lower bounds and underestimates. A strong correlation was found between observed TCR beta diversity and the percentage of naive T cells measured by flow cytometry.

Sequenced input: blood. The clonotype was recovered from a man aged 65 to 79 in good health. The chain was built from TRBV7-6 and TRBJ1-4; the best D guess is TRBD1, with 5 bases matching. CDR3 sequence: CASSLAGGDNEKLFF. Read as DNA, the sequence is TGTGCCAGCAGCTTAGCGGGAGGGGATAATGAAAAACTGTTTTTT.